Listed below are T cell receptor beta chains from one sample, sequenced in a study of cytomegalovirus exposure and HLA in healthy donors. The method was immunoSEQ multiplex PCR; TCRdb's version includes in-frame clones alone and lacks a portion of them. The sample shows 150,000 to 200,000 clones, around 80% of them seen only once. The material sequenced was PBMCs. Every receptor here comes from a male donor in good health and CMV-seronegative. CDR3s include the opening cysteine and the closing phenylalanine or tryptophan. A D gene is named only where the DNA matches it firmly. Expanded clones get a size class; other rows say once, few or many, or leave the size out.

.	TRBD2	TRBV12-5	TRBJ2-1	CASGLPASGEINEQFF	TGTGCTAGTGGTTTGCCGGCTAGCGGAGAAATCAATGAGCAGTTCTTC
.	TRBD1	TRBV29-1	TRBJ1-2	CSADRGGGYTF	TGCAGCGCCGACAGGGGGGGAGGCTACACCTTC
.	TRBD1	TRBV14	TRBJ2-5	CASSQVGARDRGKETQYF	TGTGCCAGCAGCCAAGTAGGAGCGCGGGACAGGGGAAAAGAGACCCAGTACTTC
.	TRBD1	TRBV7-9	TRBJ2-2	CASSLQTGGGTGELFF	TGTGCCAGCAGCTTACAGACAGGGGGCGGCACCGGGGAGCTGTTTTTT
.	.	TRBV6-5	TRBJ1-2	CASSYSVGETNGGYTF	TGTGCCAGCAGTTACTCCGTGGGCGAGACTAACGGGGGCTACACCTTC
.	TRBD2	TRBV7-9	TRBJ2-7	CASSLASLAGNEQYF	TGTGCCAGCAGCTTAGCAAGCCTAGCGGGAAACGAGCAGTACTTC
.	.	TRBV27	TRBJ1-4	CASSRTGTQNEKLFF	TGTGCCAGCAGTCGTACAGGGACCCAAAATGAAAAACTGTTTTTT
.	TRBD2	TRBV27	TRBJ2-3	CASGTIGTDTQYF	TGTGCCAGCGGGACTATCGGGACAGATACGCAGTATTTT
.	.	TRBV7-3	TRBJ1-1	CASSATGWTEAFF	TGTGCCAGCAGCGCAACAGGGTGGACTGAAGCTTTCTTT
.	TRBD2	TRBV6-5	TRBJ2-3	CASRVSGGTDTQYF	TGTGCCAGCAGGGTTAGCGGGGGCACAGATACGCAGTATTTT
.	.	TRBV2	TRBJ2-5	CASSPRRTQYF	TGTGCCAGCAGTCCTCGGAGGACCCAGTACTTC
.	TRBD1	TRBV27	TRBJ1-5	CASSLSATGVKQPQHF	TGTGCCAGCAGTTTATCAGCGACAGGGGTAAAGCAGCCCCAGCATTTT
.	.	TRBV6-1	TRBJ2-3	CASSDPIQYPFEDTQYF	TGTGCCAGCAGTGACCCAATACAGTACCCTTTCGAAGATACGCAGTATTTT
.	TRBD1	TRBV19	TRBJ1-2	CASSPGTAYGYTF	TGTGCCAGTAGCCCCGGGACAGCCTATGGCTACACCTTC
few	.	TRBV27	TRBJ2-7	CASTPPAGLEQYF	TGTGCCAGCACACCCCCGGCAGGGCTCGAGCAGTACTTC
.	TRBD2	TRBV6-6	TRBJ2-5	CAVRLAAPETQYF	TGTGCCGTGCGACTAGCGGCGCCCGAGACCCAGTACTTC
few	TRBD1	TRBV5-6	TRBJ1-5	CASSFSQGQPQHF	TGTGCCAGCAGCTTCTCACAGGGGCAGCCCCAGCATTTT
.	TRBD2	TRBV7-3	TRBJ2-1	CASSLMGLAGSYNEQFF	TGTGCCAGCAGCTTAATGGGACTAGCGGGATCCTACAATGAGCAGTTCTTC
.	TRBD1	TRBV29-1	TRBJ2-7	CSVTGTGGSYEQYF	TGCAGCGTAACCGGGACAGGGGGTTCCTACGAGCAGTACTTC
.	.	TRBV28	TRBJ1-1	CASSHFATVNTEAFF	TGTGCCAGCTCTCACTTTGCGACTGTGAACACTGAAGCTTTCTTT
.	TRBD2	TRBV9	TRBJ2-2	CASSVDPSGGTGELFF	TGTGCCAGCAGCGTAGATCCTAGCGGGGGGACCGGGGAGCTGTTTTTT
.	TRBD1	TRBV13	TRBJ1-1	CASSMEGTANTEAFF	TGTGCCAGCAGCATGGAGGGGACAGCGAACACTGAAGCTTTCTTT
.	.	TRBV5-1	TRBJ2-7	CASSLEEGQIYEQYF	TGCGCCAGCAGCTTGGAGGAGGGACAGATCTACGAGCAGTACTTC
.	.	TRBV6-1	TRBJ1-2	CASSDGRDYGYTF	TGTGCCAGCAGTGACGGCAGGGACTATGGCTACACCTTC
.	TRBD1	TRBV6-5	TRBJ2-2	CASSKGAGGTGELFF	TGTGCCAGCAGCAAAGGGGCAGGGGGAACCGGGGAGCTGTTTTTT
.	.	TRBV6-4	TRBJ2-5	CASSESTGGKETQYF	TGTGCCAGCAGTGAGTCCACTGGCGGGAAAGAGACCCAGTACTTC
.	.	TRBV29-1	TRBJ2-3	CSATGLSTDTQYF	TGCAGCGCAACGGGACTTAGCACAGATACGCAGTATTTT
once	.	TRBV23-1	TRBJ1-2	CASSQSGSGVHYGYTF	TGCGCCAGCAGTCAATCGGGGTCGGGGGTGCACTATGGCTACACCTTC
once	.	TRBV5-5	TRBJ2-2	CASGDWNTGELFF	TGTGCCAGCGGGGACTGGAACACCGGGGAGCTGTTTTTT
.	TRBD2	TRBV2	TRBJ2-1	CASSGWREGRGEQFF	TGTGCCAGCAGCGGCTGGCGGGAGGGCCGGGGTGAGCAGTTCTTC
.	TRBD2	TRBV28	TRBJ2-7	CASSPLAGADEQYF	TGTGCCAGCAGTCCGCTAGCGGGAGCCGACGAGCAGTACTTC
.	.	TRBV19	TRBJ1-5	CASSMGGHNQPQHF	TGTGCCAGTAGTATGGGGGGGCACAATCAGCCCCAGCATTTT
.	.	TRBV6-5	TRBJ1-6	CASSPRALPNSPLHF	TGTGCCAGCAGTCCGAGGGCGCTTCCGAATTCACCCCTCCACTTT
.	.	TRBV7-9	TRBJ2-7	CASSPPRELREQYF	TGTGCCAGCAGCCCCCCCCGGGAGCTCAGGGAGCAGTACTTC
.	TRBD2	TRBV5-1	TRBJ2-1	CASSLYPAGGGNEQFF	TGCGCCAGCAGCTTGTACCCCGCCGGGGGGGGGAATGAGCAGTTCTTC
.	.	TRBV11-2	TRBJ2-3	CASSLLPGQTRTDTQYF	TGTGCCAGCAGCCTCCTCCCTGGGCAGACCCGCACAGATACGCAGTATTTT
few	.	TRBV2	TRBJ1-6	CASSELGPDPNSPLHF	TGTGCCAGCAGTGAGTTGGGCCCAGATCCTAATTCACCCCTCCACTTT
.	.	TRBV6-1	TRBJ1-5	CASSSYGGSNQPQHF	TGTGCCAGCAGCTCCTATGGGGGGAGCAATCAGCCCCAGCATTTT
.	.	TRBV7-9	TRBJ1-1	CASSLGAGGTEAFF	TGTGCCAGCAGCTTAGGGGCGGGGGGCACTGAAGCTTTCTTT
.	.	TRBV2	TRBJ2-5	CASSLEETQYF	TGTGCCAGCAGTCTAGAAGAGACCCAGTACTTC